Detailed here is one T cell receptor beta chain. What antigen it recognizes has not been identified. Base qualities are missing; no much larger clone stands one base away. These data belong to a study of blood T cells in healthy people across ages (dated by TCRdb to between 2015 and 2017). Study-level background: In model experiments, template switching captured about one uniquely barcoded TCR beta cDNA molecule for every two T cells. The study analyzed two additional independent replicas of 1 million unique cDNA reads from the same blood draw for two donors, one aged 18 to 30 and one aged 80 or older. The study measured age-related changes in TCR beta repertoire diversity using deep sequencing normalized with unique cDNA molecular identifiers. The donors were split into four age groups: young (average around 15 years), middle-aged (roughly 42), aged (more than 60) and long-lived (under 90). To avoid experimental bias, donors of different ages were spread randomly across the sequencing lanes.

Donors were 39 systemically healthy Caucasian individuals from Russia aged roughly 6 to 95 years. Each donor gave about 9.8 milliliters of peripheral blood, drawn into EDTA-treated Vacutainer tubes. Ficoll-Paque density-gradient centrifugation was used to isolate PBMCs, with at least 6 million per sample. Trizol reagent was used to extract total RNA from the PBMCs, yielding at least 5.5 micrograms per sample. The percentages of naive CD45RAhigh/CD27high T cells were determined by flow cytometry on a PBMC aliquot from every donor. Libraries came from 5' RACE. TCRdb records Illumina HiSeq 2500 as the sequencer. The second PCR ran for about 6 to 11 cycles and used a J-beta primer mix along with a sample-barcoded 5' primer. A unique molecular identifier was introduced onto each TCR beta cDNA molecule by a template-switch 5' adaptor carrying 12 random nucleotides. Each sample yielded at least 3 million CDR3-containing paired-end reads. First-strand cDNA was synthesized from all RNA with the Mint cDNA synthesis kit, primed by a TRBC-specific oligonucleotide. After uracil-DNA glycosylase treatment, a first 18-cycle PCR used universal primers M1SS and BC2_uni_R on all cDNA. In the authors' own workflow: For normalization, 1 million high-quality reads were randomly selected from each sample, with every read carrying a distinct molecular identifier. Reads sharing molecular identifiers were discarded rather than binned into consensus sequences. MiTCR, run with a Q25 quality threshold and the strictest error-elimination algorithm, handled CDR3 identification, clonotype clustering and error correction. A nonparametric unseen species model with Euler transformation was used to estimate a lower bound on total TCR beta diversity. The public reads were run again by TCRdb, first through fastp at Q25 and then through MiXCR, and only productive beta chains were kept. All rows with the same CDR3 protein become a single entry with the most common DNA and genes. The V and J calls shown here were made by TCRdb, not taken from the authors' results. The sample table shows about 1 million distinct CDR3 sequences, and over 35% are seen once. Approximately 20% of the sample rests with the top ten.

From a lookup of the germline V gene (reference sequence), CDR1 and CDR2 are DFQATT and SNEGSKA. A distance of 3 bases separates the germline ends of V and J, which lose 3 bases and 1 base respectively. Including the terminal cysteine and phenylalanine, the CDR3 comprises 11 residues. The CDR3 DNA has 33 bases and is translated from base 1. The study at large found these results: Because the CMV infection status of the donors was unknown, age-related changes in expanded clonotypes may potentially have been confounded. The long-lived group showed more naive CD4+ T cells, fewer expanded clones and increased TCR diversity than the aged group, suggesting age selection. As age increased, observed TCR beta diversity per million T cells dropped in a roughly linear way, and a significant reduction was already evident by age roughly 36. Since profiling was done on bulk unsorted PBMCs, naive and antigen-experienced compartments could not be conclusively compared. Total diversity estimates from one million sequenced T cells were considered lower bounds and underestimates. Observed TCR beta diversity correlated strongly with the percentage of naive T cells measured by flow cytometry.

The chain uses TRBV20-1 and TRBJ1-1, with the D gene not confidently named. The sequenced material came from blood. This receptor was taken from a woman aged 60-75 years in good health. CDR3 loop: CSARRNTEAFF. The DNA sequence is TGCAGTGCTAGGCGGAACACTGAAGCTTTCTTT.